A single sample gave rise to the 8 T cell receptor beta chains below, sequenced in a study of OX40 agonist ivuxolimab in advanced cancers. Data came from immunoSEQ multiplex PCR; TCRdb stores just in-frame clones and leaves some out. The data contain tens of thousands of clones, approximately 90% of them singletons. The sample was CD4+ or CD8+ T cells sorted from blood, taken in a trial of the OX40 agonist ivuxolimab. The origin of the receptors is an adult with an advanced solid tumor such as melanoma, head and neck, liver or kidney cancer.

This chain connects TRBV28 to TRBJ1-1; a weak D match, TRBD1 (6 bases). The germline V and J ends were trimmed by 3 bases and 7 bases, with 12 bases remaining between them. This CDR3 spans 13 amino acids. In germline, CDR1 is MDHEN, CDR2 SYDVKM. Written as DNA, the CDR3 is TGTGCCAGCAGTTTGGCGGGGACAAGTGAAGCTTTCTTT. It is translated as CASSLAGTSEAFF.

The chain couples TRBV28 to TRBJ2-1, with 11 bases that match TRBD2. Germline V gene lookup returns CDR1 MDHEN and CDR2 SYDVKM. The CDR3 consists of 16 residues. Trimming took 5 bases from V and 6 from J; bases not matched to a gene: 9. The CDR3 sequence: CASSILTSGSSNEQFF. The CDR3 DNA is TGTGCCAGCAGTATCCTTACTAGCGGGAGTAGCAATGAGCAGTTCTTC.

CDR3 nucleotides: TGTGCCAGCAGCTTACTATTACGGGGGGTGAACACCGGGGAGCTGTTTTTT. Residues: CASSLLLRGVNTGELFF. The J gene is TRBJ2-2, the V gene TRBV7-2; 7 bases are a match to TRBD2. From germline, CDR1 is SGHTA and CDR2 FQGNSA. V lost 2 bases and J lost 1; bases outside the gene matches: 7. This CDR3 has 17 residues.

This chain's CDR3 is CASSLRAETQYF. The DNA of the CDR3 is TGTGCCAGCAGCTTACGGGCAGAGACCCAGTACTTC. V and J are TRBV7-9 and TRBJ2-5; D gene ambiguous. CDR3 size: 12 residues. V was pared by 2 bases and J by 4 bases, with 5 bases between. Germline CDR1 and CDR2: SEHNR and FQNEAQ (reference sequence).

The V and J genes are TRBV30 and TRBJ2-1, with a weak D call TRBD1 (5 bases). Looked up from germline, CDR1 is GTSNPN and CDR2 is SVGIG (reference sequence). V lost 1 base to trimming and J lost 8 bases, with 12 bases between them. The CDR3 loop spans 13 amino acids. DNA of the CDR3: TGTGCCTGGAGTGGGACACGTTACCATGAGCAGTTCTTC. This translates into CAWSGTRYHEQFF.

The CDR3 here is CASSFGVPRDGTSYEQYF. CDR3 nucleotides: TGTGCCAGCAGCTTTGGAGTCCCTCGGGACGGGACATCCTACGAGCAGTACTTC. The chain couples TRBV5-8 to TRBJ2-7; a weak D match, TRBD1 (6 bases). Germline CDR1 SGHTS, CDR2 YDEGEE. The CDR3 is made up of 18 amino acids. Trimming cost V 2 bases and J 1 base, with 22 bases left between them.

V usage is TRBV27 and J usage is TRBJ1-2; maybe TRBD1 (6 bases). The CDR3 sequence is 14 residues long. V was cut by 3 bases and J by 4 bases, with 12 bases left in between. Germline CDR1 is MNHEY and CDR2 is SMNVEV (reference sequence). Here the CDR3 reads CASSFGGGTYGYTF. The CDR3 nucleotides read TGTGCCAGCAGTTTCGGGGGCGGGACCTATGGCTACACCTTC.

The V and J genes are TRBV7-8 and TRBJ2-7; 9 nucleotides align to TRBD1. Germline V CDR1 and CDR2: SGHVS, FQNEAQ. This CDR3 has 14 residues. With V trimmed by 1 base and J by 2 bases, 0 bases remained unmatched. CDR3 in DNA: TGTGCCAGCAGCTTAGACAGGGGGCCCTACGAGCAGTACTTC. Translating gives CASSLDRGPYEQYF.